The clone carrying this TCR beta chain was picked up many times. Its cognate antigen is unknown. V was pared by 2 bases and J by 3 bases, with 13 bases between. Looked up from germline, CDR1 is MDHEN and CDR2 is SYDVKM. CDR3 length: 15 residues. Researchers classed hyperthyroidism as stable given no ophthalmopathy within 18 months of follow-up. Enrollment excluded any patients with other autoimmune diseases, uncontrolled infections, pregnancy or lactation. The diagnosis combined clinical symptoms, thyroxine, TRAb, thyroid ultrasound and orbital computed tomography scans. The sequenced template was RNA, covering the TCR beta CDR3 region. Second-round multiplex PCR came after a first-round RT-PCR that employed HTBI primers. TCRdb reprocessed the multiplex PCR reads with MiXCR, giving one entry per CDR3 protein. The sample holds 400,000 to 500,000 distinct CDR3 sequences, under 25% seen once. The data belong to a study of Graves' ophthalmopathy and Graves' hyperthyroidism. Study-level findings and limits: At less than 71% sensitivity and 72.22% specificity, the model predicted progression of the ophthalmopathy.

Sequenced sample: peripheral blood. V usage is TRBV28 and J usage is TRBJ1-2, with D uncertain. This receptor was taken from a woman aged 18-35 years with stable Graves' hyperthyroidism. CDR3 sequence: CASSLGTDGYYGYTF. The CDR3, as DNA: TGTGCCAGCAGTTTAGGAACAGACGGATACTATGGCTACACCTTC.